A single sample is the source of the 29 T cell receptor beta chains below, sequenced in a study of T cells in Graves' hyperthyroidism and ophthalmopathy. Template material for amplifying TCR beta CDR3 regions consisted of RNA transcripts. The HTBI primer set served for first-round RT-PCR of the TCR CDR3. TCRdb called the multiplex PCR reads again in MiXCR, with one record for every CDR3 protein. The data show more than 40,000 distinct CDR3 sequences, with 45% to 50% seen just once and roughly 32% held by the top ten. Input material: peripheral blood or thyroid tissue (not recorded which). The receptors originated from a woman in her 50s with Graves' hyperthyroidism.

This clonotype was detected many times. The chain combines TRBV5-1 with TRBJ2-3, with 13 nucleotides matching TRBD2. Germline V lookup: CDR1 SGHRS, CDR2 YFSETQ. This CDR3 is built from 15 residues. After removal of 4 bases from V and 4 bases from J, the junction contained 3 bases not matched to a gene. As DNA, the CDR3 is TGCGCCAGCAGCGGGGGACTAGCGGGACCAGATACGCAGTATTTT. Translating gives CASSGGLAGPDTQYF.

This chain uses TRBV24-1 with TRBJ2-7; 8 bases are shared with TRBD1. V dropped 2 bases and J dropped 6; count of bases not matched to a gene: 5. The CDR3 is made up of 14 amino acids. CDR1 and CDR2 from the germline V gene are KGHDR and SFDVKD. The CDR3 loop reads CATSDSDRAREQYF. CDR3 bases: TGTGCCACCAGTGATTCGGACAGGGCGCGCGAGCAGTACTTC.

This clonotype was observed at least ten times. The chain couples TRBV5-6 to TRBJ1-2, with D tentatively TRBD1 (6 bases). Germline V CDR1 and CDR2: SGHDT, YYEEEE. V gave up 0 bases and J gave up 1 base, with 7 bases separating them. This CDR3 is built from 14 residues. CDR3 sequence (DNA): TGTGCCAGCAGCTTGGGGACAGTTAACTATGGCTACACCTTC. Translated: CASSLGTVNYGYTF.

The chain couples TRBV6-5 to TRBJ1-1; 7 nucleotides line up with TRBD1. Germline V CDR1 and CDR2: MNHEY, SVGAGI. The CDR3 spans 14 residues. V gave up 9 bases and J gave up 6 bases; unmatched junction bases: 13. CDR3 DNA sequence: TGTGCCAGTTGCCGGACAGGCGGGATCTCTGAAGCTTTCTTT. Its translation: CASCRTGGISEAFF.

Ten or more counts support this clonotype. The rearrangement joins TRBV20-1 to TRBJ2-5; the D call may be TRBD1 or TRBD2 (5 bases each). The CDR3 has 13 amino acids. V was shortened by 2 bases and J by 5 bases, with 12 bases between the two germline ends. Germline assignment: CDR1 DFQATT and CDR2 SNEGSKA (reference sequence). Here the CDR3 reads CSARFGAGETQYF. The CDR3 region has the DNA TGCAGTGCTAGATTCGGGGCCGGGGAGACCCAGTACTTC.

This chain links TRBV15 with TRBJ2-5; 8 nucleotides align to TRBD1. The CDR3 runs 13 residues. J lost 4 bases, V lost 7 bases, and 5 bases had no gene match. Germline V gene data show CDR1 as LNHNV and CDR2 as YYDKDF (reference sequence). The CDR3, as DNA: TGTGCCACCAACGGGACAGGATTAGAGACCCAGTACTTC. Translated: CATNGTGLETQYF.

This clonotype has at least ten counts. The chain joins TRBV30 to TRBJ1-5; D may be TRBD1 (5 bases). V lost 3 bases, J lost 3 bases, and 12 bases lay in between. From germline, CDR1 is GTSNPN and CDR2 SVGIG (reference sequence). The CDR3 runs to 14 residues. CDR3 in amino acids: CAWSDRGFNQPQHF. Written as DNA, the CDR3 is TGTGCCTGGAGCGACCGGGGCTTCAATCAGCCCCAGCATTTT.

V usage is TRBV15 and J usage is TRBJ1-5; tentatively, D is TRBD1 (6 bases). This CDR3 has 13 residues. CDR1 LNHNV and CDR2 YYDKDF come from the germline V gene (reference sequence). Trimming took off 3 bases at V and 8 bases at J, with 11 bases between the two ends. Written as DNA, the CDR3 is TGTGCCACCAGCAGGCAGGGGTCAAAGCCCCAGCATTTT. Its protein is CATSRQGSKPQHF.

Remarks on this clonotype: A much larger clone lies one base from this, so it may be a read error. The CDR3 nucleotides are TGTGCCGGCACGAGGGCAGGCCTGCTCACCTTC. This encodes CAGTRAGLLTF. The chain links TRBV28 to TRBJ1-2, with no clear D. There are 11 residues in the CDR3. V lost 11 bases, J lost 13 bases, and 20 bases lay in between. CDR1 MDHEN and CDR2 SYDVKM come from the germline V gene.

The chain links TRBV7-9 to TRBJ2-1, with D possibly TRBD2 on 6 matching bases. The germline V and J ends were trimmed by 6 bases and 3 bases, with 21 bases remaining between them. Looked up from germline, CDR1 is SEHNR and CDR2 is FQNEAQ (reference sequence). The CDR3 runs to 17 residues. The CDR3 DNA is TGTGCCAGCAGACGCGGGGCGGATCTGCGTGGCTACAATGAGCAGTTCTTC. This codes for CASRRGADLRGYNEQFF.

This clonotype has a count of ten or more. The CDR3 is CASSLMGQAYEQYF. CDR3 bases: TGTGCCAGCAGCTTGATGGGACAGGCGTACGAGCAGTACTTC. V gene TRBV7-8 combines with J gene TRBJ2-7; 8 nucleotides agree with TRBD1. The germline V gene has CDR1 SGHVS and CDR2 FQNEAQ. The CDR3 consists of 14 residues. J lost 4 bases, V lost 3 bases, and 5 bases had no gene match.

The V and J genes are TRBV10-3 and TRBJ1-2; 11 positions match TRBD1. CDR1 and CDR2 (germline): ENHRY, SYGVKD. There are 15 residues in the CDR3. V lost 4 bases to trimming and J lost 2 bases; unmatched junction nucleotides: 3. The CDR3 loop reads CAISGDRGNNYGYTF. The DNA of the CDR3 is TGTGCCATCAGTGGGGACAGGGGGAACAACTATGGCTACACCTTC.

For this clonotype: This may stem from a read error, because a much larger clone lies one nucleotide away. Because it lacks the conserved phenylalanine or tryptophan at the end, this CDR3 is likely a read error. The CDR3 nucleotides are TGCGCCAGCAGCTTGGAGAGGGTTGGCACAGATACGCAGTATCTT. The encoded protein is CASSLERVGTDTQYL. The chain has TRBV5-1 and TRBJ2-3; possibly TRBD2 for D (5 bases). CDR1 is SGHRS, CDR2 YFSETQ, per germline. Trimming shortened V by 0 bases and J by 1 base, and 9 bases separated the two germline ends. The CDR3 is made up of 15 amino acids.

The rearrangement uses TRBV12-3 or TRBV12-4 and TRBJ1-1; D not resolved. Deletions cut 5 bases from V and 4 bases from J, with 11 bases between. The CDR3 is made up of 13 amino acids. The CDR3 protein is CASSLGRGTEAFF. CDR3 DNA sequence: TGTGCCAGCAGTCTAGGGCGGGGCACTGAAGCTTTCTTT.

The genes are TRBV7-2 and TRBJ2-5; the D is unclear. This CDR3 is built from 13 residues. In germline, CDR1 is SGHTA, CDR2 FQGNSA. Trimming took 4 bases from V and 5 from J, leaving 11 bases between them. Here the CDR3 reads CASSSPFGETQYF. The CDR3 region has the DNA TGTGCCAGCAGCTCGCCGTTCGGGGAGACCCAGTACTTC.

About this clonotype: The conserved phenylalanine or tryptophan is not found at the CDR3 terminus, so this likely reflects a read error. The chain is built from TRBV12-3 or TRBV12-4 and TRBJ1-5; perhaps TRBD1 as D (6 bases). The CDR3 runs 14 residues. Trimming shortened V by 6 bases and J by 9 bases, and 18 bases separated the two germline ends. The CDR3 region is CASSPTGQPRPQHS. CDR3 sequence (DNA): TGTGCCAGCAGCCCCACCGGACAGCCACGGCCCCAGCATTCT.

This rearrangement joins TRBV29-1 to TRBJ1-2; D is undetermined. The germline V gene encodes CDR1 SQVTM and CDR2 ANQGSEA. The CDR3 runs to 13 residues. Trimming removed 4 bases from V and 6 bases from J, with 15 bases in between. The CDR3 region has the DNA TGCAGCGTTGGCGATCTACGGGGAGATGGCTACACCTTC. It is translated as CSVGDLRGDGYTF. Based on the CDR3 plus reference TRBV29-1 and TRBJ1-2, the full variable domain is SAVISQKPSRDICQRGTSLTIQCQVDSQVTMMFWYRQQPGQSLTLIATANQGSEATYESGFVIDKFPISRPNLTFSTLTVSNMSPEDSSIYLCSVGDLRGDGYTFGSGTRLTVV.

Concerning this clonotype: One end of the junction is discordant with germline, which a read error may explain. V usage is TRBV7-9 and J usage is TRBJ1-2; D gene unclear. The CDR3 runs 12 residues. Germline V gene data show CDR1 as SEHNR and CDR2 as FQNEAQ (reference sequence). The CDR3 reads CAISRPLAGNTF. The CDR3 DNA is TGTGCCATCAGCCGCCCTCTAGCGGGCAACACCTTC.

The V and J genes are TRBV6-1 and TRBJ1-2; no definite D call. Germline lookup yields CDR1 MNHNS and CDR2 SASEGT. This CDR3 spans 15 amino acids. The V and J ends lost 0 bases and 7 bases respectively, with 15 bases between them. The CDR3 DNA is TGTGCCAGCAGTGAAGCGGGCGCGGGGTTGCCTGGCTACACCTTC. This translates into CASSEAGAGLPGYTF.

This clonotype was counted a few times. The rearrangement joins TRBV27 to TRBJ2-3, with D perhaps matching TRBD1 (6 bases). With 6 bases removed from V and 3 bases from J, the gap between germline ends came to 10 bases. In germline, CDR1 is MNHEY, CDR2 SMNVEV (reference sequence). This CDR3 region has 13 residues. CDR3 DNA: TGTGCCAGCAGGCGCAGGGGTACAGATACGCAGTATTTT. Its translation is CASRRRGTDTQYF.

The V gene is TRBV14, the J gene TRBJ1-5, with 10 bases lining up with TRBD1. The CDR3 consists of 14 residues. V gave up 6 bases and J gave up 5 bases; unmatched junction bases: 4. Germline loops: CDR1 SGHDN, CDR2 FVKESK. CDR3 nucleotides: TGTGCCAGCAGTCTAGACAGGGGGCATCAGCCCCAGCATTTT. It yields the protein CASSLDRGHQPQHF.

This clonotype showed up many times. This chain joins TRBV28 and TRBJ1-1, with unresolved D. Germline V gene lookup returns CDR1 MDHEN and CDR2 SYDVKM. This CDR3 spans 13 amino acids. Between the trimmed V and J ends, which lost 7 bases and 1 base, there was a span of 10 bases. The CDR3 is CASIRSANTEAFF. CDR3 bases: TGTGCCAGCATCCGGTCAGCGAACACTGAAGCTTTCTTT.

This clonotype was counted at least ten times. The chain combines TRBV28 with TRBJ2-5, with D maybe TRBD2 (5 bases). The germline CDR1 and CDR2 sequences are MDHEN and SYDVKM. V shed 2 bases and J shed 5 bases, with 9 bases lying between them. CDR3 length: 13 residues. CDR3: CASSLTRGETQYF. CDR3 nucleotides: TGTGCCAGCAGTTTAACCCGGGGTGAGACCCAGTACTTC.

This clonotype has ten or more counts. The genes are TRBV5-1 and TRBJ2-5; D may be TRBD2 (5 bases). The V and J ends lost 4 bases and 4 bases respectively, with 14 bases between them. The CDR3 has 14 residues. Per germline, CDR1 SGHRS and CDR2 YFSETQ. CDR3 sequence reads: CASSGGSDGETQYF. The DNA of the CDR3 is TGCGCCAGCAGCGGAGGTAGTGACGGAGAGACCCAGTACTTC.

The V and J genes are TRBV29-1 and TRBJ1-2; TRBD1 might be the D (6 bases). V lost 4 bases to trimming and J lost 8 bases, with 20 bases between them. The V gene's germline CDR1 is SQVTM and CDR2 ANQGSEA. The CDR3 consists of 14 residues. CDR3 region: CSVGIERGAGGYTF. CDR3 bases: TGCAGCGTTGGAATAGAACGGGGGGCCGGCGGCTACACCTTC.

This clonotype was counted at least ten times. The V call is TRBV5-8, the J call TRBJ1-4, with unresolved D. The CDR3 is made up of 16 amino acids. Germline V gene data show CDR1 as SGHTS and CDR2 as YDEGEE. Trimming shortened V by 3 bases and J by 0 bases, and 12 bases separated the two germline ends. The CDR3 sequence: CASSSTSHATNEKLFF. CDR3 coding DNA: TGTGCCAGCAGCTCCACATCGCATGCAACTAATGAAAAACTGTTTTTT.

This clonotype was detected many times. The V gene is TRBV6-5, the J gene TRBJ1-1, with 7 bases identical to TRBD1. Germline values: CDR1 MNHEY, CDR2 SVGAGI. The CDR3 sequence is 14 residues long. The V segment lost 5 bases and the J segment 3 bases; nucleotides outside the gene matches: 6. The CDR3 sequence is CASSVDRDDTEAFF. CDR3 bases: TGTGCCAGCAGTGTAGACAGGGATGACACTGAAGCTTTCTTT.

This sequence joins TRBV7-2 and TRBJ2-7; D is possibly TRBD1 or TRBD2 (5 bases each). Germline V CDR1 and CDR2: SGHTA, FQGNSA. The CDR3 runs 13 residues. Trimming took off 5 bases at V and 2 bases at J, with 10 bases between the two ends. The DNA for the CDR3 is TGTGCCAGCAGCATCGGGACGGCCTACGAGCAGTACTTC. This gives the protein CASSIGTAYEQYF.

The rearrangement joins TRBV20-1 to TRBJ2-5; TRBD2 aligns across 11 bases. Germline V CDR1 and CDR2: DFQATT, SNEGSKA (reference sequence). The CDR3 consists of 15 residues. The V and J ends lost 1 base and 6 bases, in that order; junction bases with no gene match: 7. This CDR3 reads CSARGVLAGEQTQYF. Written as DNA, the CDR3 is TGCAGTGCTAGAGGGGTACTAGCGGGAGAGCAGACCCAGTACTTC.